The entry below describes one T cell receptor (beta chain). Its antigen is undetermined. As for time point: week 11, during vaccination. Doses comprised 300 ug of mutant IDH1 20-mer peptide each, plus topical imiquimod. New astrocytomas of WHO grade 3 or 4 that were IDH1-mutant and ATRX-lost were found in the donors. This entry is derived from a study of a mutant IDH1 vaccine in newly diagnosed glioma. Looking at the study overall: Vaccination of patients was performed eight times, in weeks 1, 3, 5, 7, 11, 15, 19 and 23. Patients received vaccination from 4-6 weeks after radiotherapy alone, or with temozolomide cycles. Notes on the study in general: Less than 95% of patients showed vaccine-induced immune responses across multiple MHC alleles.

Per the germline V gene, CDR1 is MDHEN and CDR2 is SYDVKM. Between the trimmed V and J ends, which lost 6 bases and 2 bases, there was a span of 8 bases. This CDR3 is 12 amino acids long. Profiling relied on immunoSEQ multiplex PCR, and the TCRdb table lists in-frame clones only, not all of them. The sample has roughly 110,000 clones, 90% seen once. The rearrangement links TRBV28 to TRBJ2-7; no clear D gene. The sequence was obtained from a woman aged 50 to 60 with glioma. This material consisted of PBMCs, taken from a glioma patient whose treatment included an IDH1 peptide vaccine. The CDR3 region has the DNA TGTGCCAGCAGACCTAATACCTACGAGCAGTACTTC. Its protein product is CASRPNTYEQYF. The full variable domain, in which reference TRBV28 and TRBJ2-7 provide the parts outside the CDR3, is DVKVTQSSRYLVKRTGEKVFLECVQDMDHENMFWYRQDPGLGLRLIYFSYDVKMKEKGDIPEGYSVSREKKERFSLILESASTNQTSMYLCASRPNTYEQYFGPGTRLTVT.